Below, 17 T cell receptor beta chains from the same sample are listed, as sequenced in a study of OX40 agonist ivuxolimab in advanced cancers. The data were produced by immunoSEQ multiplex PCR, yet TCRdb's version contains in-frame clones alone and is incomplete. In the table there are under 150,000 clones, 80% to 90% of which are singletons. The source material was CD4+ or CD8+ T cells sorted from blood, sampled in a trial of the OX40 agonist ivuxolimab. These receptor sequences come from an adult with an advanced solid tumor such as melanoma, head and neck, liver or kidney cancer.

The chain employs TRBV25-1 and TRBJ1-2, with 10 bases aligning to TRBD1. The CDR3 has 16 amino acids. V was clipped by 5 bases and J by 8 bases; unmatched bases: 14. The germline CDR1 and CDR2 sequences are MGHDK and SYGVNS. This CDR3 reads CASSPPVSGTGDGYTF. Here the CDR3 DNA reads TGTGCCAGCAGTCCACCCGTATCCGGGACAGGGGACGGCTACACCTTC.

The J gene is TRBJ1-5, the V gene TRBV7-2, with D tentatively TRBD1 (5 bases). V was cut by 5 bases and J by 4 bases, with 12 bases left in between. Germline loops: CDR1 SGHTA, CDR2 FQGNSA. CDR3 length equals 14 residues. The CDR3 region is CASSPGTDNQPQHF. CDR3 sequence (DNA): TGTGCCAGCAGCCCCGGGACGGATAATCAGCCCCAGCATTTT.

The V and J genes are TRBV10-2 and TRBJ1-2, with D hard to call. Germline loops: CDR1 WSHSY, CDR2 SAAADI. Trimming cost V 10 bases and J 2 bases, with 14 bases left between them. This CDR3 has 13 residues. CDR3 coding DNA: TGCGCCACCACGGACGGAGTAAACTATGGCTACACCTTC. As protein: CATTDGVNYGYTF.

The V gene is TRBV6-5, the J gene TRBJ1-5; D ambiguous. V was pared by 0 bases and J by 7 bases, with 13 bases between. Germline-derived CDR1 and CDR2 are MNHEY and SVGAGI. CDR3 size: 15 residues. The CDR3 bases are TGTGCCAGCAGTTACTCGATGCGGGTAAACCAGCCCCAGCATTTT. The encoded protein is CASSYSMRVNQPQHF.

CDR3 residues: CASNPQGAYRYEQYF. CDR3 nucleotide sequence: TGTGCCAGCAACCCTCAGGGGGCCTATCGGTACGAGCAGTACTTC. V usage is TRBV6-5 and J usage is TRBJ2-7, with 8 bases aligning to TRBD1. The V gene's germline CDR1 is MNHEY and CDR2 SVGAGI. Germline trimming cut 7 bases from V and 4 bases from J; bases unmatched to any gene: 12. This CDR3 spans 15 amino acids.

The CDR3 sequence is CASSQDPSRSGELFF. DNA of the CDR3: TGCGCCAGCAGCCAAGATCCCTCTCGTTCCGGGGAGCTGTTTTTT. This chain joins TRBV4-3 and TRBJ2-2, with D unclear. This CDR3 is built from 15 residues. Trimming pared 0 bases from V and 6 bases from J, leaving 11 bases between. Per the germline V gene, CDR1 is LGHNA and CDR2 is YSLEER.

This chain uses TRBV27 with TRBJ2-1; 8 nucleotides line up with TRBD1. In germline, CDR1 is MNHEY, CDR2 SMNVEV (reference sequence). The CDR3 has 14 residues. V gave up 7 bases and J gave up 7 bases; unmatched junction bases: 9. Written as DNA, the CDR3 is TGTGCCAGCATCCGCAGGGGGCTCTCGAATGAGCAGTTCTTC. Translation gives CASIRRGLSNEQFF.

The chain has TRBV4-1 and TRBJ2-5; D is unclear. The CDR3 has 11 residues. Trimming took off 6 bases at V and 4 bases at J, with 6 bases between the two ends. Per the germline V gene, CDR1 is MGHRA and CDR2 is YSYEKL. CDR3 bases: TGCGCCAGCAGAATCGGAGAGACCCAGTACTTC. This sequence encodes CASRIGETQYF.

The chain recombines TRBV9 with TRBJ1-2, with no clear D. Germline CDR1 and CDR2: SGDLS and YYNGEE. This CDR3 is built from 13 residues. Trimming left V 0 bases short and J 2 bases short, with 5 bases between. The CDR3 nucleotides are TGTGCCAGCAGCGTAGAGGGAAACTATGGCTACACCTTC. Protein: CASSVEGNYGYTF.

Points on this clone: Additional DNA sequences in this sample encode the identical CDR3. J is TRBJ1-5 and V is TRBV5-1; D remains unclear. The CDR3 is made up of 13 amino acids. Germline loops: CDR1 SGHRS, CDR2 YFSETQ. The V end was cut by 5 bases, the J end by 4 bases, with 10 bases between. This CDR3 reads CASSPGPNQPQHF. The CDR3 DNA reads TGCGCCAGCAGTCCTGGACCGAATCAGCCCCAGCATTTT.

The chain recombines TRBV11-3 with TRBJ1-4; a weak D match, TRBD1 (6 bases). CDR3 size: 19 residues. The V gene's germline CDR1 is SGHNT and CDR2 YENEEA. V was clipped by 8 bases and J by 0 bases, with 25 bases between them. The CDR3 sequence is CASRLGGGDFPATNEKLFF. CDR3 DNA sequence: TGTGCCAGCCGATTGGGAGGGGGAGACTTCCCAGCAACTAATGAAAAACTGTTTTTT.

The rearrangement links TRBV28 to TRBJ2-7; TRBD1 matches at 9 bases. From germline, CDR1 is MDHEN and CDR2 SYDVKM. This CDR3 is 15 amino acids long. J gave up 6 bases and V 9 bases, and 15 bases lay outside the gene matches. CDR3 bases: TGTGCCAGTAGACCTCCCCCGGGACAGGGCCCCGAGCAGTACTTC. Amino acids: CASRPPPGQGPEQYF. The variable domain in full, completed from reference TRBV28 and TRBJ2-7, reads DVKVTQSSRYLVKRTGEKVFLECVQDMDHENMFWYRQDPGLGLRLIYFSYDVKMKEKGDIPEGYSVSREKKERFSLILESASTNQTSMYLCASRPPPGQGPEQYFGPGTRLTVT.

The rearrangement uses TRBV2 and TRBJ2-7, with 7 bases identical to TRBD1. V shed 9 bases and J 4 bases; nucleotides not matched to a gene: 6. This CDR3 comprises 12 residues. Germline CDR1 is SNHLY and CDR2 is FYNNEI. This CDR3 reads CASSPQGYEQYF. The CDR3 DNA follows: TGTGCCAGTTCCCCACAGGGGTACGAGCAGTACTTC.

This clone was observed a handful of times. V is TRBV18 and J is TRBJ1-2, with a possible D match to TRBD1 (5 bases). The CDR3 sequence is 13 residues long. Germline values: CDR1 KGHSH, CDR2 LQKENI. V was pared by 6 bases and J by 8 bases, with 16 bases between. CDR3 sequence (DNA): TGTGCCAGCTCCCCCGGAGGGGAGAGCGGCTACACCTTC. Its translation is CASSPGGESGYTF.

The chain links TRBV5-4 to TRBJ2-7, with 11 bases fitting TRBD1. CDR1 is SGHNT and CDR2 is YYREEE in the germline V gene (reference sequence). V was pared by 2 bases and J by 0 bases, with 1 base of the junction left unmatched. This CDR3 contains 15 residues. CDR3 sequence (DNA): TGTGCCAGCAGCTTCGGACAGGGGGCCTCCTACGAGCAGTACTTC. Residues: CASSFGQGASYEQYF.

V gene TRBV20-1 combines with J gene TRBJ2-7; D call uncertain. In germline, CDR1 is DFQATT, CDR2 SNEGSKA (reference sequence). Trimming cost V 3 bases and J 1 base, with 4 bases left between them. This CDR3 is 11 amino acids long. The CDR3 nucleotides are TGCAGTGCTAGGGGTTCCTACGAGCAGTACTTC. This sequence encodes CSARGSYEQYF.

J is TRBJ2-7 and V is TRBV29-1; the D gene is possibly TRBD2 (6 bases). V lost 1 base and J lost 3, with 10 bases in between. The length of the CDR3 is 13 residues. Per the germline V gene, CDR1 is SQVTM and CDR2 is ANQGSEA. The CDR3 sequence: CSVEGGALYEQYF. The DNA for the CDR3 is TGCAGCGTTGAAGGCGGGGCGCTCTACGAGCAGTACTTC.